The rows below give T cell receptor beta chains drawn from one sample of a study of blood T cell repertoires in COVID-19. The data were produced by immunoSEQ multiplex PCR, yet TCRdb's version contains in-frame clones alone and is incomplete. The sample has about 360,000 clones, about 87% seen once. Source material: peripheral blood. These receptors were obtained from a human donor in a cohort sampled during active COVID-19. Both conserved end residues are part of each CDR3. Each record gives: V gene, J gene, clone size, D gene, CDR3 protein, CDR3 DNA. A D gene is named only where the DNA matches it firmly. Only part of the rows carry a size: once, few, many, or a class if the clone is expanded.

V: TRBV27
J: TRBJ2-7
size: -
D: TRBD1
CDR3: CASSWGQKGYEQYF
DNA: TGTGCCAGCAGTTGGGGACAGAAAGGTTACGAGCAGTACTTC

V: TRBV18
J: TRBJ2-1
size: -
D: -
CDR3: CASSPIGGGTYNEQFF
DNA: TGTGCCAGCTCACCAATTGGGGGGGGCACCTACAATGAGCAGTTCTTC

V: TRBV29-1
J: TRBJ2-7
size: few
D: TRBD2
CDR3: CSALGGGSYEQYF
DNA: TGCAGCGCCCTGGGCGGGGGTTCCTACGAGCAGTACTTC

V: TRBV5-4
J: TRBJ2-5
size: -
D: TRBD2
CDR3: CASSLKTSDETQYF
DNA: TGTGCCAGCAGCTTAAAGACTAGCGATGAGACCCAGTACTTC

V: TRBV7-8
J: TRBJ2-5
size: -
D: -
CDR3: CASSYGNQETQYF
DNA: TGTGCCAGCAGCTACGGGAATCAAGAGACCCAGTACTTC

V: TRBV6-5
J: TRBJ1-6
size: once
D: TRBD1
CDR3: CAGRTGKDSPLHF
DNA: TGTGCCGGACGGACAGGGAAGGATTCACCCCTCCACTTT

V: TRBV19
J: TRBJ2-2
size: -
D: TRBD2
CDR3: CASRNRLARNTGELFF
DNA: TGTGCCAGTAGAAATCGACTAGCCCGTAACACCGGGGAGCTGTTTTTT

V: TRBV7-2
J: TRBJ2-1
size: few
D: TRBD2
CDR3: CASSLTSGVYNEQFF
DNA: TGTGCCAGCAGCTTAACTAGCGGGGTGTACAATGAGCAGTTCTTC

V: TRBV10-3
J: TRBJ1-2
size: -
D: TRBD1
CDR3: CATQGTGEYGYTF
DNA: TGTGCCACCCAGGGGACAGGCGAGTATGGCTACACCTTC

V: TRBV30
J: TRBJ1-2
size: -
D: -
CDR3: CAWSPKGVYGYTF
DNA: TGTGCCTGGAGTCCGAAAGGAGTCTATGGCTACACCTTC

V: TRBV11-2
J: TRBJ2-5
size: few
D: -
CDR3: CASSLDRSGLKTQYF
DNA: TGTGCCAGCAGCTTAGATCGTTCGGGATTGAAGACCCAGTACTTC

V: TRBV6-1
J: TRBJ2-3
size: -
D: TRBD1
CDR3: CASSEKRTGGLDTQYF
DNA: TGTGCCAGCAGTGAAAAAAGGACAGGGGGCTTAGATACGCAGTATTTT

V: TRBV14
J: TRBJ1-3
size: -
D: -
CDR3: CASSQEASRNTIYF
DNA: TGTGCCAGCAGCCAAGAAGCCTCTCGGAACACCATATATTTT

V: TRBV7-9
J: TRBJ2-2
size: few
D: -
CDR3: CASSYGSGELFF
DNA: TGTGCCAGCAGCTATGGCTCCGGGGAGCTGTTTTTT

V: TRBV6-5
J: TRBJ2-3
size: -
D: -
CDR3: CASSSLGSREDTQYF
DNA: TGTGCCAGCAGTTCCCTCGGGAGCCGCGAAGATACGCAGTATTTT

V: TRBV18
J: TRBJ2-7
size: -
D: TRBD1
CDR3: CASSRGQGGEQYF
DNA: TGTGCCAGCTCACGCGGACAGGGTGGCGAGCAGTACTTC

V: TRBV7-9
J: TRBJ2-1
size: -
D: TRBD2
CDR3: CASSLRGLAGGGQFF
DNA: TGTGCCAGCAGCTTAAGGGGACTAGCGGGAGGAGGGCAGTTCTTC

V: TRBV28
J: TRBJ2-7
size: -
D: TRBD2
CDR3: CASSYSAGGPWEQYF
DNA: TGTGCCAGCAGTTACTCAGCGGGAGGGCCTTGGGAGCAGTACTTC

V: TRBV7-8
J: TRBJ2-7
size: -
D: TRBD2
CDR3: CASSLDGSGRVYEQYF
DNA: TGTGCCAGCAGCTTAGACGGTAGCGGGAGGGTCTACGAGCAGTACTTC

V: TRBV12-5
J: TRBJ2-5
size: -
D: -
CDR3: CASAPVGLDGQETQYF
DNA: TGTGCTAGTGCTCCAGTGGGTCTAGACGGCCAAGAGACCCAGTACTTC

V: TRBV11-3
J: TRBJ2-1
size: -
D: -
CDR3: CASSKMGTRDEQFF
DNA: TGTGCCAGCAGCAAAATGGGCACGCGCGATGAGCAGTTCTTC

V: TRBV7-3
J: TRBJ2-1
size: -
D: TRBD2
CDR3: CASSIGTSGLVEQFF
DNA: TGTGCCAGCAGCATTGGGACTAGCGGTTTGGTAGAGCAGTTCTTC

V: TRBV19
J: TRBJ2-5
size: -
D: TRBD2
CDR3: CASSIGGSPLETQYF
DNA: TGTGCCAGTAGTATCGGGGGGAGTCCGTTAGAGACCCAGTACTTC

V: TRBV11-2
J: TRBJ1-4
size: few
D: -
CDR3: CASSPRGGEKLFF
DNA: TGTGCCAGCAGCCCGAGAGGAGGTGAAAAACTGTTTTTT

V: TRBV3-1/TRBV3-2
J: TRBJ2-1
size: -
D: TRBD2
CDR3: CASSQEFAREGSPYNEQFF
DNA: TGTGCCAGCAGCCAAGAGTTCGCGCGGGAGGGCTCACCTTACAATGAGCAGTTCTTC

V: TRBV19
J: TRBJ1-5
size: once
D: -
CDR3: CASSIVQGNQPQHF
DNA: TGTGCCAGTAGTATAGTCCAGGGAAATCAGCCCCAGCATTTT

V: TRBV7-3
J: TRBJ2-3
size: -
D: -
CDR3: CASSPPGVADTQYF
DNA: TGTGCCAGCAGCCCCCCCGGGGTTGCAGATACGCAGTATTTT

V: TRBV12-3/TRBV12-4
J: TRBJ1-1
size: -
D: -
CDR3: CASGQMNTEAFF
DNA: TGTGCCAGCGGACAGATGAACACTGAAGCTTTCTTT

V: TRBV5-6
J: TRBJ1-1
size: once
D: TRBD1
CDR3: CASSLVGQQAFF
DNA: TGTGCCAGCAGCTTGGTGGGACAGCAAGCTTTCTTT

V: TRBV27
J: TRBJ2-7
size: -
D: -
CDR3: CASMKDSYEQYF
DNA: TGTGCCAGCATGAAGGACAGCTACGAGCAGTACTTC

V: TRBV6-5
J: TRBJ2-7
size: -
D: TRBD2
CDR3: CASSRGLAKSYEQYF
DNA: TGTGCCAGCAGCAGAGGACTAGCGAAATCCTACGAGCAGTACTTC

V: TRBV5-1
J: TRBJ2-1
size: -
D: TRBD1
CDR3: CASSLQGAGYNEQFF
DNA: TGCGCCAGCAGTTTACAGGGGGCGGGCTACAATGAGCAGTTCTTC

V: TRBV7-9
J: TRBJ1-1
size: once
D: TRBD1
CDR3: CASSLDRGQEYEAFF
DNA: TGTGCCAGCAGCTTAGACAGGGGGCAGGAGTATGAAGCTTTCTTT

V: TRBV9
J: TRBJ2-3
size: -
D: -
CDR3: CASSPAGGSTDTQYF
DNA: TGTGCCAGCAGCCCAGCTGGAGGGAGCACAGATACGCAGTATTTT

V: TRBV10-1
J: TRBJ2-5
size: -
D: -
CDR3: CASSEPPRDYQETQYF
DNA: TGCGCCAGCAGTGAGCCGCCCCGGGACTACCAAGAGACCCAGTACTTC

V: TRBV30
J: TRBJ2-1
size: -
D: TRBD1
CDR3: CAWSVGQGFLPQFF
DNA: TGTGCCTGGAGTGTGGGACAGGGATTTTTACCGCAGTTCTTC

V: TRBV29-1
J: TRBJ2-3
size: -
D: -
CDR3: CSTGLPRGFDTDTQYF
DNA: TGCAGCACCGGATTGCCCCGGGGGTTTGACACAGATACGCAGTATTTT

V: TRBV5-4
J: TRBJ2-7
size: -
D: -
CDR3: CASSFSGTGTYEQYF
DNA: TGTGCCAGCAGCTTTAGCGGGACAGGGACTTACGAGCAGTACTTC

V: TRBV2
J: TRBJ1-6
size: -
D: -
CDR3: CASGLGASPLHF
DNA: TGTGCCAGCGGGCTGGGGGCTTCACCCCTCCACTTT

V: TRBV6-5
J: TRBJ1-6
size: -
D: -
CDR3: CASSPTGYNSPLHF
DNA: TGTGCCAGCAGCCCAACAGGGTATAATTCACCCCTCCACTTT

V: TRBV6-7
J: TRBJ1-1
size: -
D: TRBD1
CDR3: CASSLDRVTEAFF
DNA: TGTGCCAGCAGTCTGGACAGGGTCACTGAAGCTTTCTTT

V: TRBV10-3
J: TRBJ2-7
size: -
D: TRBD1
CDR3: CAIKGDRGSSYEQYF
DNA: TGTGCCATCAAGGGGGACAGGGGAAGCTCCTACGAGCAGTACTTC

V: TRBV2
J: TRBJ1-1
size: once
D: -
CDR3: CASRQPRGGTEAFF
DNA: TGTGCCAGCAGACAACCCAGGGGTGGCACTGAAGCTTTCTTT

V: TRBV7-2
J: TRBJ2-7
size: -
D: -
CDR3: CASSLEGSSYEQYF
DNA: TGTGCCAGCAGCTTAGAAGGGAGCTCCTACGAGCAGTACTTC